Presented here are 29 T cell receptor beta chains from one specimen sequenced in a study of monozygotic twins with cystic fibrosis. Measured with immunoSEQ multiplex PCR; TCRdb has only the in-frame clones, and not every one. The sample includes around 27,000 clones, approximately 96% of them seen just once. Material: blood. The receptors stem from a girl aged 2-10 years with cystic fibrosis.

Points on this clone: Other DNA sequences in the same sample also yield this CDR3. This chain links TRBV19 with TRBJ1-1; D may be TRBD1 (6 bases). V lost 1 base and J 4 bases, leaving 10 bases between the germline ends. CDR1 LNHDA and CDR2 SQIVND come from the germline V gene (reference sequence). The CDR3 contains 14 residues. The DNA for the CDR3 is TGTGCCAGTAGTATAGGGGGAGGGGGCACTGAAGCTTTCTTT. Protein sequence: CASSIGGGGTEAFF.

This sequence joins TRBV27 and TRBJ2-5; D is uncertain. Per the germline V gene, CDR1 is MNHEY and CDR2 is SMNVEV (reference sequence). CDR3 length: 14 amino acids. V was cut by 5 bases and J by 5 bases, with 15 bases left in between. The CDR3 DNA reads as TGTGCCAGCAGTGATCAGCCCTCCAGGGAGACCCAGTACTTC. Protein sequence: CASSDQPSRETQYF.

The chain employs TRBV28 and TRBJ1-4, with no clear D. The length of the CDR3 is 15 residues. The V gene's germline CDR1 is MDHEN and CDR2 SYDVKM. The germline V and J ends were trimmed by 5 bases and 0 bases, with 10 bases remaining between them. In DNA, the CDR3 is TGTGCCAGCAGTAGCCAGACTGCAACTAATGAAAAACTGTTTTTT. Translated: CASSSQTATNEKLFF.

V gene TRBV27 combines with J gene TRBJ2-5; possibly TRBD2 for D (5 bases). This CDR3 is 15 amino acids long. Looked up from germline, CDR1 is MNHEY and CDR2 is SMNVEV (reference sequence). V lost 5 bases and J 5 bases, leaving 18 bases between the germline ends. Here the CDR3 DNA reads TGTGCCAGCAGTAGCCCCCACGAGGGAAGGGAGACCCAGTACTTC. Its translation is CASSSPHEGRETQYF.

V and J are TRBV5-1 and TRBJ1-2, with TRBD1 matching 8 bases. The germline V gene has CDR1 SGHRS and CDR2 YFSETQ. The V and J ends lost 4 bases and 8 bases, in that order; junction bases with no gene match: 16. This CDR3 comprises 16 residues. CDR3 in amino acids: CASSTAGTGSSRGYTF. The CDR3 nucleotides are TGCGCCAGCAGCACGGCCGGGACAGGATCCTCTCGAGGCTACACCTTC.

The chain is built from TRBV6-5 and TRBJ1-2, with 7 bases aligning to TRBD1. Germline V CDR1 and CDR2: MNHEY, SVGAGI. The J segment lost 8 bases and the V segment lost 7 bases, leaving 13 bases of the junction unmatched. This CDR3 contains 14 residues. CDR3 sequence: CASTQGGTAGGYTF. For the CDR3, the DNA is TGTGCCAGCACCCAAGGCGGGACAGCAGGCGGCTACACCTTC.

The chain uses TRBV25-1 and TRBJ1-1; 8 bases are a match to TRBD1. This CDR3 is 15 amino acids long. Germline CDR1 MGHDK, CDR2 SYGVNS. With V trimmed by 4 bases and J by 3 bases, 7 bases remained unmatched. CDR3 region: CASSGGQGLHTEAFF. The CDR3 coding sequence is TGTGCCAGCAGTGGCGGACAGGGTCTACACACTGAAGCTTTCTTT.

The J gene is TRBJ2-1, the V gene TRBV5-1, with 9 bases matching TRBD2. Looked up from germline, CDR1 is SGHRS and CDR2 is YFSETQ. The CDR3 runs 14 residues. Trimming cost V 0 bases and J 6 bases; bases outside gene matches: 1. The CDR3 sequence: CASSLGLAANEQFF. CDR3 coding DNA: TGCGCCAGCAGCTTGGGACTAGCGGCCAATGAGCAGTTCTTC.

This chain connects TRBV7-7 to TRBJ2-5; the D gene is possibly TRBD2 (5 bases). Trimming left V 3 bases short and J 1 base short, with 6 bases between. The CDR3 is 13 amino acids. In germline, CDR1 is SSHAT, CDR2 FNYEAQ (reference sequence). For the CDR3, the DNA is TGTGCCAGCAGCTTCGGGATCCAAGAGACCCAGTACTTC. Protein: CASSFGIQETQYF.

This chain connects TRBV11-3 to TRBJ2-1; weak D call: TRBD2 (6 bases). CDR1 and CDR2 (germline): SGHNT, YENEEA. The CDR3 spans 16 residues. The V gene lost 1 base and the J gene lost 5 bases, with 15 bases spanning the gap. CDR3 sequence reads: CASSLGGLARNNEQFF. CDR3 bases: TGTGCCAGCAGCTTAGGGGGACTCGCTAGGAACAATGAGCAGTTCTTC.

This chain connects TRBV28 to TRBJ2-7; TRBD2 might be the D (6 bases). The CDR3 has 12 residues. V lost 7 bases and J lost 3, with 10 bases in between. Germline V CDR1 and CDR2: MDHEN, SYDVKM. The CDR3 sequence: CASTRGGYEQYF. In DNA form, the CDR3 reads TGTGCCAGCACCCGGGGAGGCTACGAGCAGTACTTC.

The chain joins TRBV28 to TRBJ2-2; D is ambiguous. CDR1 is MDHEN and CDR2 is SYDVKM in the germline V gene. V was clipped by 2 bases and J by 6 bases, with 7 bases between them. The CDR3 spans 13 residues. In DNA, the CDR3 is TGTGCCAGCAGTTTAAAAGTGCCCGGGGAGCTGTTTTTT. Amino acids: CASSLKVPGELFF. Looking up the rest from reference TRBV28 and TRBJ2-2 gives the full variable domain: DVKVTQSSRYLVKRTGEKVFLECVQDMDHENMFWYRQDPGLGLRLIYFSYDVKMKEKGDIPEGYSVSREKKERFSLILESASTNQTSMYLCASSLKVPGELFFGEGSRLTVL.

CDR3: CSVAQSFTYEQYF. The CDR3 nucleotides are TGCAGCGTTGCACAGAGCTTTACCTACGAGCAGTACTTC. The genes are TRBV29-1 and TRBJ2-7; no definite D call. The V end lost 4 bases, the J end lost 2 bases, and 12 bases lay between the germline ends. The CDR3 contains 13 residues. Germline CDR1 is SQVTM and CDR2 is ANQGSEA.

The chain uses TRBV10-3 and TRBJ1-1; D gene unclear. V was cut by 11 bases and J by 3 bases, with 13 bases left in between. There are 12 residues in the CDR3. CDR1 and CDR2 (germline): ENHRY, SYGVKD. The CDR3 loop reads CAVRTAHTEAFF. CDR3 coding DNA: TGTGCCGTTCGTACCGCGCACACTGAAGCTTTCTTT.

The V gene is TRBV5-4, the J gene TRBJ1-4; tentative D call: TRBD1 (5 bases). Trimming cost V 2 bases and J 0 bases, with 8 bases left between them. The length of the CDR3 is 15 residues. Germline-derived CDR1 and CDR2 are SGHNT and YYREEE (reference sequence). CDR3 amino acids: CASSFGGTTNEKLFF. The CDR3 DNA reads as TGTGCCAGCAGCTTTGGGGGGACAACTAATGAAAAACTGTTTTTT.

There are a few counts of this clone. This chain uses TRBV27 with TRBJ2-7; 10 nucleotides line up with TRBD1. The V gene's germline CDR1 is MNHEY and CDR2 SMNVEV (reference sequence). Unmatched junction bases numbered 6, after V lost 4 bases and J lost 6 bases. CDR3 length: 14 residues. This CDR3 is CASSWGQGRREQYF. The CDR3 DNA follows: TGTGCCAGCAGTTGGGGACAGGGGAGGCGCGAGCAGTACTTC.

The chain has TRBV10-1 and TRBJ2-7, with 7 nucleotides matching TRBD2. Germline CDR1 WNHNN, CDR2 SYGVQD (reference sequence). The CDR3 spans 13 residues. V lost 2 bases and J lost 2; bases outside the gene matches: 0. CDR3 protein: CASSESGAYEQYF. The DNA of the CDR3 is TGCGCCAGCAGTGAGAGCGGGGCCTACGAGCAGTACTTC.

CDR3 sequence: CASSFGTRDTDTQYF. The CDR3 nucleotides are TGTGCCAGTAGTTTCGGGACGAGAGACACAGATACGCAGTATTTT. The chain employs TRBV19 and TRBJ2-3, with D perhaps being TRBD1 or TRBD2 (5 bases each). Germline lookup yields CDR1 LNHDA and CDR2 SQIVND (reference sequence). V was cut by 5 bases and J by 2 bases, with 14 bases left in between. The CDR3 runs 15 residues.

The V and J genes are TRBV2 and TRBJ1-5; TRBD1 matches at 7 bases. From germline, CDR1 is SNHLY and CDR2 FYNNEI. Unmatched junction bases numbered 4, after V lost 4 bases and J lost 7 bases. The CDR3 runs to 13 residues. The CDR3 loop is CASSADRDQPQHF. Written as DNA, the CDR3 is TGTGCCAGCAGTGCCGACAGGGACCAGCCCCAGCATTTT.

This clone was recorded only once. The chain couples TRBV5-1 to TRBJ2-2; 13 positions match TRBD2. The V gene's germline CDR1 is SGHRS and CDR2 YFSETQ. The CDR3 loop spans 16 amino acids. The V and J ends lost 4 bases and 6 bases, in that order; junction bases with no gene match: 6. The CDR3 nucleotides are TGCGCCAGCAGCCCCGGACTAGCGGGAGTATCCGGGGAGCTGTTTTTT. Its translation: CASSPGLAGVSGELFF.

J is TRBJ1-3 and V is TRBV2; D is undetermined. There are 15 residues in the CDR3. Germline assignment: CDR1 SNHLY and CDR2 FYNNEI. With 8 bases removed from V and 4 bases from J, the gap between germline ends came to 18 bases. The CDR3 loop reads CASHGRVIDGNTIYF. CDR3 coding DNA: TGTGCCAGCCACGGGCGCGTTATTGACGGAAACACCATATATTTT.

This chain uses TRBV28 with TRBJ2-1; 13 nucleotides match TRBD2. Germline CDR1 and CDR2: MDHEN and SYDVKM. The CDR3 length is 15 residues. The ends lost 3 bases at V and 7 bases at J; junction bases unmatched: 3. The CDR3 DNA follows: TGTGCCAGCAGTTTTCCGACTAGCGGGAGGAATGAGCAGTTCTTC. This sequence encodes CASSFPTSGRNEQFF.

The CDR3 DNA is TGTGCCAGCAGCCCGCGGGAGAGGCGCGGGGATACGCAGTATTTT. This translates into CASSPRERRGDTQYF. The chain is built from TRBV13 and TRBJ2-3; 7 bases fit TRBD2. Germline V gene lookup returns CDR1 PRHDT and CDR2 FYEKMQ (reference sequence). This CDR3 is 15 amino acids long. The trim removed 5 bases at V and 6 bases at J, leaving 11 bases unmatched.

There are a few counts of this clone. The chain employs TRBV10-1 and TRBJ2-3, with D perhaps assigned TRBD1 or TRBD2 (5 bases each). This CDR3 has 14 residues. Germline V gene data show CDR1 as WNHNN and CDR2 as SYGVQD (reference sequence). V was pared by 6 bases and J by 0 bases, with 10 bases between. In DNA form, the CDR3 reads TGCGCCAGCAGCGGGACCCGAAGCACAGATACGCAGTATTTT. Protein: CASSGTRSTDTQYF.

J is TRBJ2-7 and V is TRBV5-1; D is unclear. The CDR3 sequence is 13 residues long. Germline lookup yields CDR1 SGHRS and CDR2 YFSETQ. With 0 bases removed from V and 0 bases from J, the gap between germline ends came to 4 bases. The CDR3 DNA is TGCGCCAGCAGCTTGGCGGGCTCCTACGAGCAGTACTTC. This encodes CASSLAGSYEQYF.

The V call is TRBV28, the J call TRBJ1-2, with D possibly matching TRBD1 (6 bases). Between the trimmed V and J ends, which lost 3 bases and 8 bases, there was a span of 13 bases. The CDR3 runs 13 residues. The germline V gene has CDR1 MDHEN and CDR2 SYDVKM. As DNA, the CDR3 is TGTGCCAGCAGTTTCGGCAGGGGCAGCGGCTACACCTTC. This codes for CASSFGRGSGYTF.

The chain has TRBV19 and TRBJ1-1; D unclear. V shed 6 bases and J shed 2 bases, with 10 bases lying between them. The CDR3 covers 13 residues. CDR1 LNHDA and CDR2 SQIVND come from the germline V gene (reference sequence). CDR3 residues: CASRIRDNTEAFF. CDR3 DNA: TGTGCCAGTAGGATTAGGGATAACACTGAAGCTTTCTTT.

The gene calls are TRBV13 and TRBJ2-1, with D maybe TRBD2 (6 bases). Trimming left V 6 bases short and J 6 bases short, with 18 bases between. The CDR3 totals 15 residues. CDR1 and CDR2 from the germline V gene are PRHDT and FYEKMQ (reference sequence). CDR3 bases: TGTGCCAGCAGGGGACGGAGGGAGTGGTCCAATGAGCAGTTCTTC. Its protein product is CASRGRREWSNEQFF. The full variable domain, with the rest looked up from reference TRBV13 and TRBJ2-1, is AAGVIQSPRHLIKEKRETATLKCYPIPRHDTVYWYQQGPGQDPQFLISFYEKMQSDKGSIPDRFSAQQFSDYHSELNMSSLELGDSALYFCASRGRREWSNEQFFGPGTRLTVL.

This chain joins TRBV19 and TRBJ1-5; D remains ambiguous. The germline V gene encodes CDR1 LNHDA and CDR2 SQIVND (reference sequence). The V end lost 6 bases, the J end lost 2 bases, and 14 bases lay between the germline ends. This CDR3 is built from 15 residues. CDR3 sequence reads: CASREDLYGNQPQHF. Written as DNA, the CDR3 is TGTGCCAGTAGGGAGGACCTCTACGGCAATCAGCCCCAGCATTTT.